Detailed here is one TCR beta chain. This specimen belongs to a study of OX40 agonist ivuxolimab in advanced cancers. Study-wide background: Earlier treatment with anti-PD-1, anti-PD-L1 or anti-CTLA-4 was permitted, and about 40% had received some.

The cohort excluded patients with autoimmune disease history or systemic immunosuppression. The germline V gene has CDR1 SGHRS and CDR2 YFSETQ. Trimming took 3 bases from V and 0 from J; bases not matched to a gene: 4. The length of the CDR3 is 15 residues. Assay: immunoSEQ multiplex PCR; the TCRdb copy retains only in-frame clones and omits some. The sample includes approximately 60,000 clones, approximately 88% of them seen just once. The sequencing used CD4+ or CD8+ T cells sorted from blood, collected in a trial of the OX40 agonist ivuxolimab. This chain connects TRBV5-1 to TRBJ1-2, with TRBD1 identical over 8 bases. The clonotype comes from an adult with an advanced solid tumor such as melanoma, head and neck, liver or kidney cancer. CDR3 amino acids: CASSWGTGANYGYTF. CDR3 DNA: TGCGCCAGCAGCTGGGGGACAGGAGCTAACTATGGCTACACCTTC.